The 4 T cell receptor beta chains in this list originate from one sample, sequenced in a study of blood T cell repertoires in COVID-19. Assay: immunoSEQ multiplex PCR; the TCRdb copy retains only in-frame clones and omits some. The repertoire holds about 190,000 clones, with 78% as singletons. Specimen: peripheral blood. The origin of the receptors is an elderly woman with active or convalescent COVID-19.

The chain joins TRBV20-1 to TRBJ2-7; 7 bases are a match to TRBD2. This CDR3 spans 11 amino acids. Germline values: CDR1 DFQATT, CDR2 SNEGSKA (reference sequence). The V gene end was trimmed by 0 bases and the J gene end by 9 bases; junction bases not matched to a gene: 2. The DNA of the CDR3 is TGCAGTGCTAGAGATGGGAGGGGGCAGTACTTC. Translated, it gives CSARDGRGQYF.

The V and J genes are TRBV27 and TRBJ2-7, with D unclear. The V end lost 2 bases, the J end lost 1 base, and 18 bases lay between the germline ends. The CDR3 runs 17 residues. CDR1 and CDR2 (germline): MNHEY, SMNVEV (reference sequence). CDR3 coding DNA: TGTGCCAGCAGTTTAAGGAGCACCTGGGTTTCGTCCTACGAGCAGTACTTC. Its protein is CASSLRSTWVSSYEQYF.

This clone was seen more than once but under ten times. J is TRBJ1-2 and V is TRBV28; D unclear. From germline, CDR1 is MDHEN and CDR2 SYDVKM. V was clipped by 4 bases and J by 2 bases, with 14 bases between them. The CDR3 is made up of 15 amino acids. The CDR3: CASSSSAIINYGYTF. The CDR3 DNA is TGTGCCAGCAGTTCCTCAGCGATTATAAACTATGGCTACACCTTC.

This chain joins TRBV27 and TRBJ1-2, with D maybe TRBD1 (5 bases). The V end was cut by 6 bases, the J end by 5 bases, with 19 bases between. Germline CDR1 MNHEY, CDR2 SMNVEV (reference sequence). This CDR3 comprises 15 residues. As DNA, the CDR3 is TGTGCCAGCAGACGGCCGGGGGGAGTTGGGTATGGCTACACCTTC. This sequence encodes CASRRPGGVGYGYTF.